This T cell receptor beta chain was profiled in a study of shared clonotypes between healthy human individuals (TCRdb year 2020). About the study as a whole: The cohort included three men and a couple of women between 18 and 49 years of age. Per donor, three plates each were used for CD4 naive and CD4 memory, two for CD8 naive, and one for CD8 memory. Different laboratories and diverse techniques were used to prepare libraries and sequence TCR repertoires, to increase sequencing depth and limit assay-specific biases. Blood TCR repertoires of several healthy adults were deeply sequenced to estimate repertoire size and the extent of clonotype sharing between individuals. Per donor, leukapheresis produced somewhere between about 0.94 and 9.5 billion PBMCs. The investigation overall reported the following: Higher generation probabilities were observed for clonotypes shared by all four sorted-subset donors than for non-shared clonotypes. Across several donors, 5% to 6% of naive CD4, more than 3% of naive CD8, 2.3% of memory CD4, and approximately 0.42% of memory CD8 clonotypes were shared. Based on pairwise subsampling, the degree of clonotype sharing among donors was expected to be affected by sequencing depth. Because the study included a small number of donors, the genetic and exposure-history diversity represented was limited. Sampling was restricted to blood, and TCR repertoires in tissues likely differ from the TCR repertoires found in blood. Even with the large sequencing depth, rarefaction of the sorted-subset datasets indicated that sequencing was incomplete. Estimated clonotype richness was generally larger for naive than for memory subsets.

As regards this clone: Its antigen remains undetermined. The input lacks base qualities; no much larger clone sits a single base away.

Using the deep immunoSEQ assay, multiplex PCR amplified TCR CDR3 regions from genomic DNA. Genomic DNA extracted from each cell subset was distributed evenly over all wells of several immunoSEQ 96-well plates, and each plate served as one replicate. For sorted subsets, approximately 210 ng genomic DNA, equal to some 28,000 T cell genomes, was loaded into each replicate PCR. Purified libraries were measured with a Qubit 3.0 fluorometer, size-checked on a Bioanalyzer 2100, and measured again with the KAPA Library Quantification kit. Every immunoSEQ 96-well plate was sequenced on a dedicated single-read 150-cycle Illumina NextSeq 550 flow cell. In the paper's pipeline: Because the immunoSEQ output included only junctional sequences and no quality scores, the filtering could not be the same as the filtering used for full-length reads. Sequences were annotated with PyIR, a Python wrapper for IgBLAST v1.9, using IMGT germline references to assign V/J genes and CDR3. Reads with weak V/J assignments (E-value above 1e-6), missing CDR3, stop codons, out-of-frame junctions, or ambiguous translated residues were removed. V3J clonotypes were defined as sequences sharing the same inferred V gene, J gene, and CDR3 amino acid sequence. The percentage overlap between two repertoires was calculated by dividing the number of shared unique clonotypes by the size of the smaller repertoire. RTK rarefaction, the Chao1 estimator, and Recon v2.1 estimates of unobserved clonotypes were used to assess repertoire richness. Generation probabilities for all TCRbeta clonotypes obtained by the gDNA method from a handful of donors were computed using OLGA. This immuneACCESS table, as held by TCRdb, lists in-frame sequences with V and J called but not all clones. Of the missing ones, under half trace to an unresolved V gene in checked studies; the others have no known cause. V, J and clone size are taken as reported in that table, and D and trimming were inferred from the DNA itself. The table for this sample lists 730,000 or so clones; roughly 78% of them were counted only once. Together, the top ten hold 1.8% of the sample.

Donors were healthy HIV-negative adults with no recently reported acute infections or vaccinations. Every donor was a Caucasian adult living in Nashville, Tennessee, USA. CD4+ T cells were enriched through magnetic negative selection, after which naive cells were positively selected on CD45RA and the remaining negative fraction served as the memory subset. Blood was collected by leukapheresis, and PBMCs were isolated by Ficoll-Histopaque density gradient centrifugation and then cryopreserved in liquid nitrogen vapor phase. Analytical flow cytometry was used to check the purity and quantity of every magnetically sorted T cell population. From each sorted fraction, genomic DNA was isolated and quantified by UV absorbance on a Nanodrop 2000c. Specimen: memory CD4+ T cells sorted from blood. The sample's cell subset or site label is to be understood as: CD45RA-negative fraction. The TCR comes from a woman aged 25 to 39 in good health.

The sequenced DNA: TGTGCCAGCTCACTAAGCCAAGAGACCCAGTACTTC. It codes for CASSLSQETQYF. This receptor chain uses TRBV18 and TRBJ2-5; the D gene remains uncertain. The CDR3 spans 12 residues, from the cysteine through the phenylalanine. The kept DNA is CDR3 alone, 36 bases in frame from the first base. From the germline V gene, CDR1 is KGHSH and CDR2 is LQKENI. V is cut by 4 bases and J by 1 base, and the space between the germline ends is 4 bases.